Here is one TCR beta chain with its context. The CDR3 runs to 16 residues. Trimming removed 0 bases from V and 0 bases from J; junction bases left unmatched: 2. Germline values: CDR1 SGHDT, CDR2 YYEEEE. PCR amplification relied on 60 Vbeta primers (plus 13 Jbeta primers). Using immunoSEQ multiplex PCR, the repertoire was profiled, and TCRdb retains in-frame clones only, with some absent. The sample has about 150,000 clones; about three quarters are singletons. The data belong to a study of cytomegalovirus exposure and HLA in healthy donors. Study-wide background: An early data release held about 85 million unique TCRs from HLA-typed donors.

Sequencing was done on a sample of PBMCs. This TCR was sampled from a woman aged 40 to 55 in good health and CMV-seronegative. The chain is built from TRBV5-6 and TRBJ2-7; 11 nucleotides align to TRBD2. The CDR3 here is CASSLELAGASYEQYF. The CDR3 DNA sequence: TGTGCCAGCAGCTTGGAACTAGCGGGGGCCTCCTACGAGCAGTACTTC.